A single sample is the source of the 31 T cell receptor beta chains below, sequenced in a study of long-term antiretroviral therapy in people with HIV. At the survey level, the v3.0 immunoSEQ assay was run. Sequenced by immunoSEQ multiplex PCR; TCRdb stores in-frame clones only, minus some. The data contain around 26,000 clones, more than 85% of them seen just once; the ten biggest clones take up 9.2%. The specimen comprised unsorted PBMCs, sampled 7.6 years after starting antiretroviral therapy. The receptors were sampled from a woman aged 40 to 50 with HIV.

The rearrangement uses TRBV6-5 and TRBJ1-3, with 9 bases matching TRBD1. CDR3 length: 16 amino acids. V was clipped by 2 bases and J by 0 bases; unmatched bases: 2. Germline-derived CDR1 and CDR2 are MNHEY and SVGAGI. CDR3 sequence: CASSYRTGVSGNTIYF. CDR3 DNA sequence: TGTGCCAGCAGTTACCGGACAGGGGTCTCTGGAAACACCATATATTTT.

This sequence joins TRBV11-1 and TRBJ2-1; D tentatively fits TRBD1 or TRBD2 (6 bases each). The CDR3 totals 16 residues. CDR1 and CDR2 (germline): SGHAT, FQDESV (reference sequence). The germline V and J ends were trimmed by 5 bases and 4 bases, with 18 bases remaining between them. The DNA for the CDR3 is TGTGCCAGCAGCCCATATACGGGGGCCGATTACAATGAGCAGTTCTTC. It specifies CASSPYTGADYNEQFF. Variable domain in full (rest from reference TRBV11-1 and TRBJ2-1): EAEVAQSPRYKITEKSQAVAFWCDPISGHATLYWYRQILGQGPELLVQFQDESVVDDSQLPKDRFSAERLKGVDSTLKIQPAELGDSAMYLCASSPYTGADYNEQFFGPGTRLTVL.

This chain joins TRBV5-1 and TRBJ1-4; 7 bases are shared with TRBD1. CDR1 SGHRS and CDR2 YFSETQ come from the germline V gene. This CDR3 has 15 residues. V lost 3 bases, J lost 0 bases, and 2 bases stayed unmatched. As DNA, the CDR3 is TGCGCCAGCAGCTGGGGACAGACAACTAATGAAAAACTGTTTTTT. Translation: CASSWGQTTNEKLFF.

This chain links TRBV2 with TRBJ2-3, with 8 nucleotides matching TRBD2. The CDR3 runs to 14 residues. The V gene end was trimmed by 7 bases and the J gene end by 3 bases; junction bases not matched to a gene: 6. Germline-derived CDR1 and CDR2 are SNHLY and FYNNEI. The CDR3 nucleotides are TGTGCCAGCAAGGGACTAGTCTCGACAGATACGCAGTATTTT. This sequence encodes CASKGLVSTDTQYF.

V is TRBV7-9 and J is TRBJ2-3; D not resolved. The CDR3 covers 14 residues. Per germline, CDR1 SEHNR and CDR2 FQNEAQ (reference sequence). Trimming removed 2 bases from V and 2 bases from J, with 8 bases in between. The CDR3 is CASSLLGITDTQYF. The CDR3 DNA follows: TGTGCCAGCAGCTTATTAGGTATCACAGATACGCAGTATTTT.

V usage is TRBV7-2 and J usage is TRBJ2-7; tentative D call: TRBD1 (5 bases). V was shortened by 8 bases and J by 2 bases, with 10 bases between the two germline ends. CDR1 is SGHTA and CDR2 is FQGNSA in the germline V gene. CDR3 size: 12 residues. The CDR3 nucleotides are TGTGCCAGCCAGGGAACCGCCTACGAGCAGTACTTC. It is translated as CASQGTAYEQYF.

This clone was seen a single time. V gene TRBV4-3 combines with J gene TRBJ1-5, with D tentatively TRBD1 (5 bases). Germline V gives CDR1 LGHNA, CDR2 YSLEER. The CDR3 has 16 residues. Trimming removed 0 bases from V and 9 bases from J, with 18 bases in between. The CDR3 nucleotides read TGCGCCAGCAGCCAAGACGTCGGATCGGGGGGTAGGCCCCAGCATTTT. This translates into CASSQDVGSGGRPQHF.

The rearrangement links TRBV6-5 to TRBJ2-2; possibly TRBD1 or TRBD2 for D (5 bases each). The CDR3 has 14 residues. Germline-derived CDR1 and CDR2 are MNHEY and SVGAGI. V gave up 4 bases and J gave up 7 bases, with 13 bases separating them. CDR3 DNA: TGTGCCAGCAGTTTATCGGGGCTGAACGGGGAGCTGTTTTTT. Translated: CASSLSGLNGELFF.

The chain links TRBV4-1 to TRBJ2-3; perhaps TRBD1 as D (6 bases). The CDR3 contains 16 residues. V was shortened by 4 bases and J by 1 base, with 15 bases between the two germline ends. From germline, CDR1 is MGHRA and CDR2 YSYEKL. The CDR3 coding sequence is TGCGCCAGCAGCCCAAGGCAGGGGCGTCGCACAGATACGCAGTATTTT. This sequence encodes CASSPRQGRRTDTQYF.

The rearrangement links TRBV6-5 to TRBJ1-2; D ambiguous. V was shortened by 7 bases and J by 5 bases, with 11 bases between the two germline ends. Germline-derived CDR1 and CDR2 are MNHEY and SVGAGI. The CDR3 contains 12 residues. The CDR3 here is CASTPDGYGYTF. CDR3 bases: TGTGCCAGCACTCCGGACGGTTATGGCTACACCTTC.

The chain couples TRBV5-1 to TRBJ2-2; D possibly uses TRBD1 or TRBD2 (6 bases each). Looked up from germline, CDR1 is SGHRS and CDR2 is YFSETQ. The CDR3 contains 16 residues. The ends were cut back, 0 bases at V and 5 bases at J, with 14 bases in the middle. The CDR3 DNA reads as TGCGCCAGCAGCTTGGCCCCGGGGGCTGCGACCGGGGAGCTGTTTTTT. As protein: CASSLAPGAATGELFF.

The V gene is TRBV11-1, the J gene TRBJ2-3, with 8 bases lining up with TRBD1. CDR3 length equals 14 residues. The V gene's germline CDR1 is SGHAT and CDR2 FQDESV (reference sequence). V lost 5 bases to trimming and J lost 6 bases; unmatched junction nucleotides: 7. CDR3: CASSLDRVRDTQYF. The CDR3 DNA follows: TGTGCCAGCAGCCTGGACAGGGTGAGGGATACGCAGTATTTT. The whole variable domain, filled in from reference TRBV11-1 and TRBJ2-3, reads EAEVAQSPRYKITEKSQAVAFWCDPISGHATLYWYRQILGQGPELLVQFQDESVVDDSQLPKDRFSAERLKGVDSTLKIQPAELGDSAMYLCASSLDRVRDTQYFGPGTRLTVL.

The chain uses TRBV5-1 and TRBJ1-1; 10 nucleotides match TRBD1. The CDR3 contains 15 residues. Germline V gene data show CDR1 as SGHRS and CDR2 as YFSETQ. The J segment lost 6 bases and the V segment lost 5 bases, leaving 10 bases of the junction unmatched. The CDR3 coding sequence is TGCGCCAGCAGAAAAACTGGACAGGGGGACTCTGAAGCTTTCTTT. Translated: CASRKTGQGDSEAFF.

This chain uses TRBV5-5 with TRBJ1-4; no clear D. CDR3 length equals 14 residues. Germline V gene lookup returns CDR1 SGHKS and CDR2 YYEKEE (reference sequence). The germline V and J ends were trimmed by 6 bases and 4 bases, with 13 bases remaining between them. In DNA form, the CDR3 reads TGTGCCAGCACCTCCGAATCGAGTAATGAAAAACTGTTTTTT. This translates into CASTSESSNEKLFF.

This rearrangement joins TRBV25-1 to TRBJ1-2; weak D call: TRBD1 (6 bases). Trimming stripped 7 bases from V and 5 bases from J, with 17 bases between. Looked up from germline, CDR1 is MGHDK and CDR2 is SYGVNS. This CDR3 region has 14 residues. Here the CDR3 reads CASTSWDNPYGYTF. DNA for the CDR3: TGTGCCAGCACCTCCTGGGACAACCCGTATGGCTACACCTTC.

V usage is TRBV15 and J usage is TRBJ2-7; no reliable D call. The CDR3 is 13 amino acids. Trimming took off 5 bases at V and 6 bases at J, with 14 bases between the two ends. Germline CDR1 is LNHNV and CDR2 is YYDKDF (reference sequence). DNA of the CDR3: TGTGCCACCAGCCGATCCCCCGGGCTCGAGCAGTACTTC. This gives the protein CATSRSPGLEQYF. The complete variable domain, with remaining parts taken from reference TRBV15 and TRBJ2-7, reads DAMVIQNPRYQVTQFGKPVTLSCSQTLNHNVMYWYQQKSSQAPKLLFHYYDKDFNNEADTPDNFQSRRPNTSFCFLDIRSPGLGDTAMYLCATSRSPGLEQYFGPGTRLTVT.

This clone has a single count. The V call is TRBV7-9, the J call TRBJ2-6; D gene uncertain. The CDR3 has 17 residues. Germline values: CDR1 SEHNR, CDR2 FQNEAQ (reference sequence). V was trimmed by 1 base and J by 0 bases, leaving 10 bases between them. CDR3 region: CASSLGHSVSGANVLTF. As DNA, the CDR3 is TGTGCCAGCAGCTTAGGGCACAGCGTCTCTGGGGCCAACGTCCTGACTTTC.

J is TRBJ2-4 and V is TRBV9; either TRBD1 or TRBD2 may supply D (5 bases each). Germline lookup yields CDR1 SGDLS and CDR2 YYNGEE. The V gene lost 3 bases and the J gene lost 8 bases, with 18 bases spanning the gap. This CDR3 spans 15 amino acids. For the CDR3, the DNA is TGTGCCAGCAGCGCGAGGGACCTTCGGGCGGACATTCAGTACTTC. Translating gives CASSARDLRADIQYF.

The chain recombines TRBV7-3 with TRBJ1-1, with TRBD1 matching over 11 bases. The trim removed 5 bases at V and 0 bases at J, leaving 5 bases unmatched. Germline values: CDR1 SGHTA, CDR2 FQGTGA. This CDR3 region has 16 residues. The CDR3 nucleotides are TGTGCCAGCAGCATGGGACAGGGGGGCATGAACACTGAAGCTTTCTTT. Its protein product is CASSMGQGGMNTEAFF.

The chain carries TRBV2 and TRBJ2-5; D is perhaps TRBD1 (6 bases). Germline CDR1 reads SNHLY; CDR2 reads FYNNEI. V was shortened by 8 bases and J by 5 bases, with 18 bases between the two germline ends. CDR3 length equals 14 residues. CDR3 in amino acids: CASDRAGVSETQYF. CDR3 nucleotides: TGTGCCAGCGACCGGGCAGGGGTTAGCGAGACCCAGTACTTC.

The CDR3 region has the DNA TGCGCCAGCGGGGGACAGGGCGGCGAGCAGTTCTTC. Translated: CASGGQGGEQFF. This rearrangement joins TRBV10-1 to TRBJ2-1; 9 bases fit TRBD1. V gave up 8 bases and J gave up 10 bases; unmatched junction bases: 6. Germline-derived CDR1 and CDR2 are WNHNN and SYGVQD (reference sequence). This CDR3 is built from 12 residues.

The CDR3 nucleotides are TGTGCCAGCAGTCGGGGCGTTGGCACTGAAGCTTTCTTT. Its translation is CASSRGVGTEAFF. This rearrangement joins TRBV6-5 to TRBJ1-1; D may be TRBD1 (5 bases). The length of the CDR3 is 13 residues. Deletions cut 5 bases from V and 4 bases from J, with 11 bases between. The germline V gene encodes CDR1 MNHEY and CDR2 SVGAGI.

This clone came up once. V and J are TRBV4-1 and TRBJ2-7, with a tentative D call TRBD1 (6 bases). The CDR3 contains 15 residues. The V end lost 0 bases, the J end lost 2 bases, and 11 bases lay between the germline ends. Germline loops: CDR1 MGHRA, CDR2 YSYEKL. The CDR3 coding sequence is TGCGCCAGCAGCCAAGAACGGCAGGGGCCCTACGAGCAGTACTTC. Translating it yields CASSQERQGPYEQYF.

The V call is TRBV11-2, the J call TRBJ1-3; no clear D. Germline V lookup: CDR1 SGHAT, CDR2 FQNNGV. CDR3 length: 15 residues. The V gene lost 4 bases and the J gene lost 0 bases, with 10 bases spanning the gap. CDR3 in amino acids: CASSYSVLSGNTIYF. The CDR3 bases are TGTGCCAGCAGCTACTCGGTCCTCTCTGGAAACACCATATATTTT.

There are a few counts of this clone. The chain joins TRBV2 to TRBJ1-3; TRBD1 aligns across 7 bases. The CDR3 runs to 16 residues. Germline CDR1 SNHLY, CDR2 FYNNEI. Trimming cost V 7 bases and J 0 bases; bases outside gene matches: 9. The CDR3 DNA sequence: TGTGCCAGCACCGGGACAGCAGTCCGCTCTGGAAACACCATATATTTT. This translates into CASTGTAVRSGNTIYF.

The chain links TRBV4-1 to TRBJ2-5; maybe TRBD2 (6 bases). This CDR3 region has 15 residues. The germline CDR1 and CDR2 sequences are MGHRA and YSYEKL. The germline V and J ends were trimmed by 3 bases and 5 bases, with 16 bases remaining between them. The CDR3 loop reads CASSHPQGGAETQYF. Here the CDR3 DNA reads TGCGCCAGCAGCCATCCTCAAGGCGGGGCGGAGACCCAGTACTTC.

The chain is built from TRBV19 and TRBJ1-5; 10 bases are shared with TRBD1. The CDR3 spans 18 residues. The J segment lost 4 bases and the V segment lost 6 bases, leaving 15 bases of the junction unmatched. Germline CDR1 reads LNHDA; CDR2 reads SQIVND (reference sequence). This chain's CDR3 is CASSSYSGTGAFNQPQHF. Written as DNA, the CDR3 is TGTGCCAGTAGCTCATACTCCGGGACAGGGGCCTTTAATCAGCCCCAGCATTTT.

The V and J genes are TRBV7-8 and TRBJ2-2, with 7 bases matching TRBD2. Trimming removed 0 bases from V and 4 bases from J; junction bases left unmatched: 8. Per germline, CDR1 SGHVS and CDR2 FQNEAQ. The CDR3 has 17 residues. CDR3 in DNA: TGTGCCAGCAGCTTAGCTCATTTGGGGGGGAGCACCGGGGAGCTGTTTTTT. It is translated as CASSLAHLGGSTGELFF.

The genes are TRBV7-8 and TRBJ1-2, with 8 bases matching TRBD1. CDR3 length: 15 residues. Looked up from germline, CDR1 is SGHVS and CDR2 is FQNEAQ. Germline trimming cut 0 bases from V and 2 bases from J; bases unmatched to any gene: 2. CDR3 in amino acids: CASSLARTGNYGYTF. For the CDR3, the DNA is TGTGCCAGCAGCTTAGCTCGGACAGGGAACTATGGCTACACCTTC.

The chain is built from TRBV15 and TRBJ2-7, with D possibly being TRBD2 (6 bases). V was shortened by 10 bases and J by 0 bases, with 13 bases between the two germline ends. This CDR3 is built from 13 residues. The germline V gene encodes CDR1 LNHNV and CDR2 YYDKDF (reference sequence). Written as DNA, the CDR3 is TGTGCCATCAGTGACGGGAGCTCCTACGAGCAGTACTTC. Amino acids: CAISDGSSYEQYF.

The V gene is TRBV7-2, the J gene TRBJ1-1; D gene ambiguous. The CDR3 extends over 14 amino acids. Trimming left V 5 bases short and J 2 bases short, with 12 bases between. CDR1 is SGHTA, CDR2 FQGNSA, per germline. For the CDR3, the DNA is TGTGCCAGCAGCCCCCTGCAGACAAACACTGAAGCTTTCTTT. This encodes CASSPLQTNTEAFF.